This TCR beta chain was captured by sequencing in a study of CD8+ T cells in alopecia areata. About the research overall: Oral tofacitinib (5 to 10 mg twice daily) was administered to treated patients.

In each case, RNA was isolated and then reverse transcribed into cDNA as the sequencing template. Data came from immunoSEQ multiplex PCR; TCRdb stores just in-frame clones and leaves some out. In the table there are 150,000 or so clones, about 60% of which are singletons. The sequenced sample was CD4+ T cells sorted from blood, obtained at week 0. The receptor's source is a human donor with alopecia areata.

Here the CDR3 DNA reads TGTGCCAGCAGCTTACTGAACACCGGGGAGCTGTTTTTT. This translates into CASSLLNTGELFF. The genes are TRBV5-6 and TRBJ2-2; no firm D call. There are 13 residues in the CDR3. CDR1 and CDR2 (germline): SGHDT, YYEEEE. V lost 2 bases and J 1 base, leaving 3 bases between the germline ends.